This entry describes one TCR beta chain. The clone's antigen remains unknown. Base qualities are not recorded, but no much larger clone differs from it by a single base. Participants in the prospective study were aged about 18 to 95 years, lived in more than 20 United States geographic areas, and enrolled through a virtual design. In the prospective study, cohorts were assigned on the basis of participant-reported clinical history obtained from a screening survey and a study questionnaire. In the prospective study, mobile phlebotomists collected whole blood, serum and a nasopharyngeal or oropharyngeal swab from each participant. Prospective study participants could optionally give additional blood draws and questionnaires over an approximately two-month period. Prospective study blood samples were shipped either frozen or at room temperature before DNA extraction. This entry comes from a study of blood T cell repertoires in COVID-19 (dated by TCRdb to the early 2020s). General notes on the study: Samples covering the acute and convalescent phases of COVID-19 were provided by collaborators in the United States, Italy and Spain. The prospective study material was composed of cDNA or gDNA derived from T cells, B-cell-depleted T cells, or PBMCs. Subjects who had been exposed to COVID-19, were actively infected with it, or had recovered from it provided the deeply sampled blood TCRbeta repertoires that made up the dataset. The repertoires were made available in a free public database intended to serve as a resource for research on the immune response to SARS-CoV-2. Samples came from the ongoing ImmuneRACE study (first 160 participants) plus 1,254 subjects from 6 global collaborators. Sample metadata almost always included a de-identified subject ID, COVID-19 status, age in years and sex. HLA class I and class II types, where available, came from metadata supplied by the sample provider rather than from assay-based typing.

TCRbeta CDR3 regions were amplified from genomic DNA using the immunoSEQ Assay, a bias-controlled multiplex PCR. As for how the authors treated the data: Within the assay, amplification of reference gene primers was used to estimate how many nucleated cells each sample contained. To quantify the absolute abundance of each unique TCRbeta CDR3 rearrangement, sequence reads were collapsed and filtered. For each sample, productive Simpson clonality was calculated as the square root of Simpson's diversity index across productive rearrangements. In TCRdb, the immuneACCESS table is reduced to in-frame sequences with V and J assigned. These tables do not hold every clone; where another copy was compared, an unresolved V gene accounts for under half, and the others remain unexplained. That table is the source of V, J and clone size, and D and trimming were worked out from the DNA. The sample table records 200,000 or so clones; 89% of these occur just once. The leading ten clones occupy 2% to 2.5% of the sample.

The V and J ends are trimmed by 5 bases and 0 bases, leaving 11 bases between them. From a lookup of the germline V gene, CDR1 and CDR2 are MDHEN and SYDVKM. The CDR3 covers 15 residues, taking in both the cysteine and the phenylalanine. CDR3 DNA only is kept here, 45 bases in frame from base 1. Results and caveats for the whole study, not just this receptor: How much clinical and demographic metadata was included differed by source and by participant, and the metadata was provided uncurated.

The specimen sequenced was PBMCs or T cells enriched from blood (not recorded which). The receptor was derived from a middle-aged woman with acute COVID-19. The rearrangement joined TRBV28 to TRBJ2-1; TRBD1 could be the D gene, as 6 bases match. The CDR3 reads CASSKRGGSYNEQFF. The DNA reads as follows: TGTGCCAGCAGTAAAAGAGGGGGCTCCTACAATGAGCAGTTCTTC. Joined to the reference TRBV28 and TRBJ2-1 proteins, this CDR3 gives the full variable domain: DVKVTQSSRYLVKRTGEKVFLECVQDMDHENMFWYRQDPGLGLRLIYFSYDVKMKEKGDIPEGYSVSREKKERFSLILESASTNQTSMYLCASSKRGGSYNEQFFGPGTRLTVL.